This TCR beta chain originates from a study of blood T cell repertoires in COVID-19. Overall study: T cells, B-cell-depleted T cells, or PBMCs provided the cDNA or gDNA that served as material.

Repertoires were generated with immunoSEQ multiplex PCR, while TCRdb's copy carries only in-frame clones and drops some. The table has 400,000 to 500,000 clones, approximately 90% seen once. Trimming pared 4 bases from V and 4 bases from J, leaving 8 bases between. This CDR3 is built from 13 residues. The germline V gene has CDR1 MNHEY and CDR2 SVGEGT. Clinical history as reported by participants underpinned cohort assignment. Two negative PCRs, clearance, or symptom resolution were required of recovered Cohort 3 donors. The sequence derives from a woman aged 40 to 49 who had recovered from COVID-19. The sample was PBMCs or T cells enriched from blood (not recorded which). The V gene is TRBV6-2 or TRBV6-3, the J gene TRBJ1-5; D perhaps matches TRBD1 (5 bases). The CDR3 loop is CASSWGGNQPQHF. In DNA form, the CDR3 reads TGTGCCAGCAGTTGGGGGGGGAATCAGCCCCAGCATTTT.